The present T cell receptor (beta chain) was sequenced within a study of shared clonotypes between healthy human individuals. Some clones are missing from TCRdb's copy, which holds only in-frame ones; the method was immunoSEQ multiplex PCR. Found here are fewer than 400,000 clones, around 72% of them singletons; the top ten hold 10% to 13%. The sequence was collected from a man aged 30 to 39 in good health. The sample comprised memory CD4+ T cells sorted from blood. Subset specified: CD45RA-negative fraction.

DNA for the CDR3: TGCGCCAGCAGTCCTCTAGGGGGGAGGACCGGGGAGCTGTTTTTT. Its protein product is CASSPLGGRTGELFF. The V call is TRBV10-1, the J call TRBJ2-2; D tentatively reads TRBD1 or TRBD2 (6 bases each). CDR1 and CDR2 from the germline V gene are WNHNN and SYGVQD (reference sequence). This CDR3 region has 15 residues. Trimming stripped 5 bases from V and 5 bases from J, with 15 bases between.